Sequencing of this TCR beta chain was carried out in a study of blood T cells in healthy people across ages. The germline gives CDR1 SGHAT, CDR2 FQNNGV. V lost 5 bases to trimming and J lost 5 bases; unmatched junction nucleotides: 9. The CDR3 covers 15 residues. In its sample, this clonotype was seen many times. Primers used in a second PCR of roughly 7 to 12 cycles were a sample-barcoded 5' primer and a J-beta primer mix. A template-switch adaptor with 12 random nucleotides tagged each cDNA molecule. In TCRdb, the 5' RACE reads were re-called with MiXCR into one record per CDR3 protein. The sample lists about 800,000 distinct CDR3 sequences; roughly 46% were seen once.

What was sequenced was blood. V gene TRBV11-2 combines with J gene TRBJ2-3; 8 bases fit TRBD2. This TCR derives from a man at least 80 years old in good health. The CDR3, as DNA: TGTGCCAGCAGCCCTACTAGCGGTCTAGGAGATACGCAGTATTTT. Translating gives CASSPTSGLGDTQYF.